This TCR beta chain was obtained from a study of blood T cell repertoires in COVID-19. Across the study: The United States, Italy and Spain provided the acute and convalescent COVID-19 samples. T cells, B-cell-depleted T cells, or PBMCs supplied cDNA or gDNA.

In the original analysis: Reference gene primer amplification in the assay estimated nucleated cell counts. Sequenced by immunoSEQ multiplex PCR; TCRdb stores in-frame clones only, minus some. The DNA was the basis for D and trimming; V, J and clone size are from that table. The profile shows 110,000 to 150,000 clones, around 90% of them singletons. The sample comprised peripheral blood. This clonotype was sampled from a woman aged 45 to 65 with acute or convalescent COVID-19.

CDR3 sequence reads: CASSVSRVDEQYF. DNA of the CDR3: TGTGCCAGCAGCGTCAGCAGGGTCGACGAGCAGTACTTC. The rearrangement links TRBV27 to TRBJ2-7, with a tentative D call TRBD1 (5 bases). V was pared by 6 bases and J by 5 bases, with 14 bases between. CDR3 length: 13 amino acids. In germline, CDR1 is MNHEY, CDR2 SMNVEV (reference sequence).